Given below is one T cell receptor (beta chain) in context. This clonotype was picked up a small number of times. Its antigen has not been determined. There are no base qualities to consult, and no much larger clone falls within one base. CDR1 and CDR2, looked up from the germline V gene, are MNHEY and SVGAGI. V drops 2 bases and J drops 0 bases, leaving 14 bases in between. The CDR3 holds 17 amino acids from the cysteine to the phenylalanine. This entry keeps only the CDR3 DNA: 51 bases, framed from base 1. These data belong to a study of response to subunit inactivated influenza vaccine (dated by TCRdb to the late 2010s). Looking at the study overall: To follow how T cells responded to a trivalent subunit inactivated influenza vaccine, the researchers relied on deep quantitative profiling of the T cell receptor repertoire.

Preparation of the library involved RT-PCR. The run used an Illumina HiSeq 2500. TCRdb reworked the public reads: Q25 trimming with fastp, MiXCR clone assembly, productive beta chains retained. Records with the same CDR3 protein are collapsed into one entry carrying the most frequent genes and DNA. The sample table shows 450,000 to 600,000 distinct CDR3 sequences, and under 8.5% are seen once. Around 13% of the sample comes from the top ten. The research as a whole found: The authors proposed that each seasonal influenza vaccination may bring in only a limited number of new T cells.

The clonotype originates from a man aged 45 to 70 who received an inactivated influenza vaccine. Donor details come from another sample of the same person, matched by shared clones. The rearranged segments are TRBV6-5 and TRBJ2-1; the D match is possibly TRBD1 or TRBD2, with 6 bases aligned in each. Here the sequenced sample was PBMCs from blood, taken roughly 24 months after vaccination. Here the CDR3 is given as CASSYLPGANSYNEQFF. The DNA is as follows: TGTGCCAGCAGTTACCTGCCGGGGGCCAACTCCTACAATGAGCAGTTCTTC.